Included here is one T cell receptor (beta chain) sequence, with context. Its antigen is unknown. No base quality information exists; no much larger clone differs at one position. The sample originates from a study of beta chain features in type 1 diabetes (dated by TCRdb to 2016 to 2019). At the level of the whole study: No differences in mean age, gender distribution, total cell number or subset yield were found between patients and healthy donors. In the study, recently diagnosed type 1 diabetes patients and matched healthy donors were compared on the TCRB repertoires of their sorted circulating CD4+ T cell subsets. Regulatory and stem cell-like memory subsets were obtained from only 8 patients and about eight healthy donors, while naive and central memory subsets were obtained from all 30 or so donors. A total of some 110 million sorted cells were examined across all samples, and the number of cells per subset was strongly correlated with RNA yield. Results and caveats for the whole study, not just this receptor: A moderate but significant shortening of TCRB CDR3 length was observed in type 1 diabetes patients in all four CD4+ subsets. Naive, central memory and regulatory TCRB repertoires appeared more similar among patients than among healthy donors. Because cDNA was sequenced instead of genomic DNA, highly expressing activated cells could be over-represented, though the groups showed no difference in activation or CD3 levels. PCR might favor shorter templates, but patient and control samples were amplified and corrected together, so any skew would affect both groups equally. At VDJ recombination sites, patients with type 1 diabetes made fewer insertions and deleted more nucleotides, a pattern implying thymic rearrangement abnormalities. Because the HLA sub-analyses included only small numbers of individuals, any influence of HLA type on TCRB rearrangement was left unresolved.

The entire amount of isolated RNA was reverse transcribed using the High Capacity cDNA Reverse Transcription Kit, so the sequenced TCRB transcripts were expressed ones. Deep immunoSEQ sequencing was applied to naive, central memory and regulatory T cell samples, giving an average of roughly 3.5 million total reads per sample. After sorted cells were lysed in RLT buffer, RNA was extracted with DNase-treated RNeasy Micro or Mini kits, with the choice depending on cell number. To prevent cross-contamination, each cell subset was processed individually, whereas patient and healthy donor samples were processed jointly. TCRB sequences were amplified from cDNA with the immunoSEQ multiplex PCR, producing 87-bp fragments spanning the CDR3 region. The amplicons were sequenced using the Illumina HiSeq platform. The original methods were these. Synthetic template baselines were used to correct PCR bias computationally, reads within Hamming distance 2 were collapsed together, and singletons that could not be merged were discarded. Reads were aligned to IMGT to assign V, D and J genes, CDR3 length, and insertions or deletions at six rearrangement sites. Clonotype counts were normalized to sorted cell number within each subset before computing true diversity and Gini coefficients with the tcR R package. The overlap coefficient, calculated on TCRB nucleotide sequences, was used to measure repertoire sharing. Out-of-frame TCRB sequences from naive cells were analyzed as a proxy for the pre-selection repertoire. TCRdb's version of the immuneACCESS table is confined to in-frame rearrangements and falls short of the full clone set. An unresolved V gene accounts for under half of the shortfall where checked; the remainder is of unknown origin. V and J calls and clone size come straight from that table; D and trimming were deduced from the DNA. The sample table lists around 260,000 clones, 20% of them with a count of one. The ten biggest clones cover around 0.03% of the sample.

Each donor gave one peripheral blood draw, roughly 120 mL on average, collected into heparinised tubes. Using a panel that included CD45RO, CCR7, CD25, CD127, CD95 and CD27, naive, central memory, regulatory and stem cell-like memory CD4+ T cells were sorted on a BD FACSAria II. Every sorted population had a purity above 95%. PBMCs were isolated immediately by Lymphoprep density gradient centrifugation and stained directly without culture. So that batch effects would be minimized, each experiment stained and sorted samples in pairs, pairing one healthy donor with one patient. CDR1 KGHSH and CDR2 LQKENI are derived from the germline V gene. Including cysteine and phenylalanine, the CDR3 has 15 amino acids. Only the CDR3 DNA stays, 45 bases, in frame from base 1. Germline trimming: 4 bases from V, 3 bases from J; junction bases outside gene matches: 4.

Recombination linked TRBV18 to TRBJ2-1; TRBD2 fits 9 bases in the junction. The origin of this receptor is a woman aged 40 to 55 with type 1 diabetes. The sample was naive CD4+ T cells from blood. Read against the paper, the sample's cell subset or site label means: true naive CD4+ T cells. The CDR3 region reads CASSRGSGGYNEQFF. In nucleotides, the sequence is TGTGCCAGCTCACGGGGTAGCGGGGGCTACAATGAGCAGTTCTTC.